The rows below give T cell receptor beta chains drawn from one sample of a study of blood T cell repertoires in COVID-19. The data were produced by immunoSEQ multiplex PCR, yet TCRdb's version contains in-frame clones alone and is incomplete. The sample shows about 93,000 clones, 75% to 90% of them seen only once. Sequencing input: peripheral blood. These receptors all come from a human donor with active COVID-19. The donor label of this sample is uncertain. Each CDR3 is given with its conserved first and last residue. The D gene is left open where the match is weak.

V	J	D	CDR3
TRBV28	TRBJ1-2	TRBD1	CASKTGTDYGYTF
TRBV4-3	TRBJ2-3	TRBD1	CASSQDVGQGADTQYF
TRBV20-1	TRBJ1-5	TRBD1	CSASDRGSSNQPQHF
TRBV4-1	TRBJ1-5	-	CASSQEAWGSDSNQPQHF
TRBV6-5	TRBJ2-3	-	CASSSMTDTDTQYF
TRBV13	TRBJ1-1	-	CASSLVPLGGTEAFF
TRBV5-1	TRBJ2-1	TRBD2	CASSLGTSGGALYNEQFF
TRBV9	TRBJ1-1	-	CASSVDPGTEAFF
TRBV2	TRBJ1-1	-	CASSRIGQQAFF
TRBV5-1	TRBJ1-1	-	CASSYTGKAFF
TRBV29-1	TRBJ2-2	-	CSVGPGRGGTGELFF
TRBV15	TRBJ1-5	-	CATSRDRAYSNQPQHF
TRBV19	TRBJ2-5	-	CASSMWTDPRETQYF
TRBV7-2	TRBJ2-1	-	CASTLGRPGNEQFF
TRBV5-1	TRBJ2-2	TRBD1	CASSPGQGTGELFF
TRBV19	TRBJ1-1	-	CASSIRANTEAFF
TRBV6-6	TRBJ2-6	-	CASRPSVDSGANVLTF
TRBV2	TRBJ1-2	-	CASLYSDSGYTF
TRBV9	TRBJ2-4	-	CASSVAPRTDIQYF
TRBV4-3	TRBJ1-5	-	CASSQGFGSAQHF
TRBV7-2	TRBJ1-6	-	CASSLQGINSPLHF
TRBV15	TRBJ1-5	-	CATSRQNQPQHF
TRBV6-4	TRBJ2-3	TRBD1	CASATGGAQDTQYF
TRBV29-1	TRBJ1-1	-	CSAKIGGAFF
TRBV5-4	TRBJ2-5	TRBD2	CASSAGLAGETQYF
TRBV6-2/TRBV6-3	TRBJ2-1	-	CASSTGMVRFF
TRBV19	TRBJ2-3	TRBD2	CASSTRVPGLAGGRKDTQYF
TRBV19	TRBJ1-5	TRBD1	CASRTVGQGNQPQHF
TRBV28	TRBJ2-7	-	CASSSSRRGGSSYEQYF
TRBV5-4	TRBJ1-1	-	CASTLTGRDTEAFF
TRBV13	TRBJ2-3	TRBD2	CASSRRGAGGQADTQYF
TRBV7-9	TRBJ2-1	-	CASSADIFLGEQFF
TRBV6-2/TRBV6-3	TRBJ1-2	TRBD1	CASSYPDRANYGYTF
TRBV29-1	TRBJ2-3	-	CSVEGHRFTDTQYF
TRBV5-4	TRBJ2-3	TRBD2	CASSLAGGGTDTQYF
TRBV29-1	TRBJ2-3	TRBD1	CSVEDRGETDTQYF
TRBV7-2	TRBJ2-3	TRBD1	CASSLAGQTTDTQYF
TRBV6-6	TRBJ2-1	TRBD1	CASSLWDRGDNEQFF
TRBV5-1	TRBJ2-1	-	CASSLLSSRNEQFF
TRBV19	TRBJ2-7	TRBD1	CASSPRAGTGFEQYF
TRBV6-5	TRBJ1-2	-	CASFILGYGYTF
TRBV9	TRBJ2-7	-	CASSVGGFLASYEQYF
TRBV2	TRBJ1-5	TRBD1	CASSVRTGGAQPQHF
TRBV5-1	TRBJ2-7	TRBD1	CASSTGQGSAYEQYF
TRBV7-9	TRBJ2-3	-	CASTTYRGDTQYF